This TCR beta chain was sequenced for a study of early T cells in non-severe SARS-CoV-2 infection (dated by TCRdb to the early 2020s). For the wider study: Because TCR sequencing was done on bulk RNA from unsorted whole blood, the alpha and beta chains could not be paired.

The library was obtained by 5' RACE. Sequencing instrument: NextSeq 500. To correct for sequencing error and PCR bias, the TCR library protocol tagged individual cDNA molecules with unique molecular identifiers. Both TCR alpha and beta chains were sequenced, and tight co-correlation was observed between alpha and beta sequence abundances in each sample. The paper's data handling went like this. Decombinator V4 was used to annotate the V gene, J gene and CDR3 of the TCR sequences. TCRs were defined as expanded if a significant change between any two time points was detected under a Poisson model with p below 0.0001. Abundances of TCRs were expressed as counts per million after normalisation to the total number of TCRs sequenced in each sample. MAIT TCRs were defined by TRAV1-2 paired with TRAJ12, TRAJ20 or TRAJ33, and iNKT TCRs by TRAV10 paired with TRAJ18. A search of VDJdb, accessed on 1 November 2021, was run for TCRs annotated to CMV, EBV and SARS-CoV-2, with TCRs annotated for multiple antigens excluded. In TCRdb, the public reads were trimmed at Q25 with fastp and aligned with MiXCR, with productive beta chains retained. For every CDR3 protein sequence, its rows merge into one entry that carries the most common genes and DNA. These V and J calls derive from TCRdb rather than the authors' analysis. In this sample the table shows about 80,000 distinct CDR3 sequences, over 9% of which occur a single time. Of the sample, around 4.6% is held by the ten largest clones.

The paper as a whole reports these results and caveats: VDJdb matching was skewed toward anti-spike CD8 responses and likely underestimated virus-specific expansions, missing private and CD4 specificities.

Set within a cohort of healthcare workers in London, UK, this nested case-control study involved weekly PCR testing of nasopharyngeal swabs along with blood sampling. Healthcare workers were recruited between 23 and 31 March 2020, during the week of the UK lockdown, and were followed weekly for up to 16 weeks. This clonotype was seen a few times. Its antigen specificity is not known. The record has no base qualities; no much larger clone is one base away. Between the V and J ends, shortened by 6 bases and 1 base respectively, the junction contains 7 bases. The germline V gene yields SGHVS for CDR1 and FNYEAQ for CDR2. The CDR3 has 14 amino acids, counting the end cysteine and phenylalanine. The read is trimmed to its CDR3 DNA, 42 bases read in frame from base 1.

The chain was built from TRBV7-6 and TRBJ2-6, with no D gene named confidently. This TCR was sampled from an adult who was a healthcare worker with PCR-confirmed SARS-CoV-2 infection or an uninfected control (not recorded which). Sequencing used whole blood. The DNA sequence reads TGTGCCAGCAGTTCTACTTCTGGGGCCAACGTCCTGACTTTC. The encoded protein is CASSSTSGANVLTF.